This TCR beta chain was sequenced for a study of blood T cells in healthy people across ages. Study-level points and caveats: There was a strong correlation between TCR beta diversity and naive T cell percentage. Per-million-T-cell TCR beta diversity fell roughly linearly with age.

Details on this clonotype: As yet, its antigen is unknown.

There are 14 residues in the CDR3. From germline, CDR1 is MNHEY and CDR2 SMNVEV (reference sequence). Trimming pared 6 bases from V and 3 bases from J, leaving 12 bases between. The sample, roughly 9.5 milliliters of peripheral blood, was drawn from each donor. Together with a sample-barcoded 5' primer, a J-beta primer mix was included in a second PCR lasting about 7 to 11 cycles. Each single sample gave us at least 2.5 million CDR3-containing paired-end reads. TCRdb called the 5' RACE reads again in MiXCR, with one record for every CDR3 protein. The sample records about 1.5 million distinct CDR3 sequences, 35% to 45% being singletons.

The TCR sequence derives from a young woman in good health. This sequence joins TRBV27 and TRBJ2-1; the D is unclear. Sequenced sample: blood. The CDR3 spells CASSFQVYYNEQFF. The CDR3 DNA reads TGTGCCAGCAGCTTTCAAGTCTACTACAATGAGCAGTTCTTC.